The sequence of this T cell receptor (beta chain) was determined in a study of T cells in Graves' hyperthyroidism and ophthalmopathy. Pregnant or lactating patients were excluded, as were those with uncontrolled infection or other autoimmune disease. Amplification of TCR beta CDR3 regions was performed using RNA transcripts as template. With the HTBI primer set, the TCR CDR3 went through a first round of RT-PCR. TCRdb reprocessed the multiplex PCR reads via MiXCR and lists one record per CDR3 protein. The sample gives hundreds of thousands of distinct CDR3 sequences, under 20% of which show up once; approximately 15% is in the top ten. CDR1 is SGHAT and CDR2 is FQNNGV in the germline V gene. With V trimmed by 5 bases and J by 7 bases, 10 bases remained unmatched. The CDR3 is 17 amino acids.

Sequencing was done on a sample of blood. The source of this sequence is a woman aged 50 to 60 with Graves' hyperthyroidism that later progressed to Graves' ophthalmopathy. The rearrangement links TRBV11-2 to TRBJ2-5; 16 bases match TRBD2. CDR3 region: CASSRPGLAGGGGTQYF. DNA for the CDR3: TGTGCCAGCAGCCGCCCGGGACTAGCGGGGGGGGGGGGGACCCAGTACTTC.